The 17 T cell receptor beta chains below all came from one sample that was sequenced in a study of CD8+CD57+ T cells in acquired aplastic anemia. TCR beta VDJ and CDR3 were profiled, and genomic DNA was the template. TCRdb redid the calling of the reads with MiXCR, one entry per CDR3 protein. The table includes over 45,000 distinct CDR3 sequences, around 70% detected once. The specimen sequenced was sorted CD4+, CD8+, or CD8+CD57+ T cells (not recorded which) from PBMCs. These receptors originate from a human donor in good health, serving as a control.

This chain uses TRBV24-1 with TRBJ1-2; maybe TRBD1 (6 bases). Germline assignment: CDR1 KGHDR and CDR2 SFDVKD. Trimming left V 1 base short and J 2 bases short, with 7 bases between. This CDR3 contains 14 residues. In DNA form, the CDR3 reads TGTGCCACCAGTGATTTCAGGGGAAACTATGGCTACACCTTC. This codes for CATSDFRGNYGYTF.

In this sample, this clonotype turned up once. The chain joins TRBV19 to TRBJ2-5; D not resolved. The germline V gene has CDR1 LNHDA and CDR2 SQIVND (reference sequence). CDR3 length: 13 residues. With 7 bases removed from V and 5 bases from J, the gap between germline ends came to 14 bases. Here the CDR3 DNA reads TGTGCCAGTAACGGGCAGGTAGGGGAGACCCAGTACTTC. This encodes CASNGQVGETQYF.

The chain employs TRBV24-1 and TRBJ2-5, with TRBD2 matching over 7 bases. In germline, CDR1 is KGHDR, CDR2 SFDVKD. V was clipped by 4 bases and J by 0 bases; unmatched bases: 4. The CDR3 consists of 15 residues. CDR3 in DNA: TGTGCCACCAGTGACCCCGGACTAGACCAAGAGACCCAGTACTTC. Protein sequence: CATSDPGLDQETQYF.

Here the CDR3 DNA reads TGTGCCACCAGTGGAGGGGAGGGGATAATCTACGAGCAGTACTTC. Translating gives CATSGGEGIIYEQYF. The V and J genes are TRBV19 and TRBJ2-7; TRBD2 aligns across 7 bases. The germline gives CDR1 LNHDA, CDR2 SQIVND (reference sequence). The J segment lost 3 bases and the V segment lost 10 bases, leaving 15 bases of the junction unmatched. CDR3 size: 15 residues. The full variable domain, its missing parts supplied by reference TRBV19 and TRBJ2-7, is DGGITQSPKYLFRKEGQNVTLSCEQNLNHDAMYWYRQDPGQGLRLIYYSQIVNDFQKGDIAEGYSVSREKKESFPLTVTSAQKNPTAFYLCATSGGEGIIYEQYFGPGTRLTVT.

The table lists this clonotype with a few counts. The chain is built from TRBV11-2 and TRBJ1-2, with D uncertain. The ends were cut back, 5 bases at V and 2 bases at J, with 12 bases in the middle. The CDR3 length is 14 residues. Germline V CDR1 and CDR2: SGHAT, FQNNGV. The CDR3 reads CASSTWTENYGYTF. The CDR3 coding sequence is TGTGCCAGCAGCACCTGGACGGAGAACTATGGCTACACCTTC.

J is TRBJ2-5 and V is TRBV19, with 7 bases aligning to TRBD1. The CDR3 is made up of 15 amino acids. CDR1 is LNHDA, CDR2 SQIVND, per germline (reference sequence). With V trimmed by 1 base and J by 5 bases, 7 bases remained unmatched. The CDR3 DNA is TGTGCCAGTAGTATAGCTGTGGCCAGGGGGGAGACCCAGTACTTC. It encodes CASSIAVARGETQYF.

The CDR3 spells CASRGESPLHF. CDR3 in DNA: TGTGCCAGCAGGGGGGAATCACCCCTCCACTTT. V usage is TRBV7-6 and J usage is TRBJ1-6; tentatively, D is TRBD1 (5 bases). The CDR3 consists of 11 residues. Germline CDR1 and CDR2: SGHVS and FNYEAQ. V was trimmed by 6 bases and J by 10 bases, leaving 7 bases between them.

The chain links TRBV29-1 to TRBJ1-2, with D tentatively TRBD1 (6 bases). There are 13 residues in the CDR3. In germline, CDR1 is SQVTM, CDR2 ANQGSEA. The V end lost 3 bases, the J end lost 4 bases, and 12 bases lay between the germline ends. Written as DNA, the CDR3 is TGCAGCGTTGAGGGAGGACAGCCCTATGGCTACACCTTC. Protein sequence: CSVEGGQPYGYTF.

V and J are TRBV5-4 and TRBJ2-5; D remains ambiguous. This CDR3 has 13 amino acids. Trimming removed 0 bases at V and 3 bases at J, with 6 bases between. The germline V gene encodes CDR1 SGHNT and CDR2 YYREEE (reference sequence). This CDR3 reads CASSLDVKETQYF. CDR3 in DNA: TGTGCCAGCAGCTTGGACGTTAAAGAGACCCAGTACTTC. The full variable domain, its missing parts supplied by reference TRBV5-4 and TRBJ2-5, is ETGVTQSPTHLIKTRGQQVTLRCSSQSGHNTVSWYQQALGQGPQFIFQYYREEENGRGNFPPRFSGLQFPNYSSELNVNALELDDSALYLCASSLDVKETQYFGPGTRLLVL.

The rearrangement joins TRBV20-1 to TRBJ2-7; weak D call: TRBD1 (6 bases). Germline V lookup: CDR1 DFQATT, CDR2 SNEGSKA (reference sequence). V was clipped by 3 bases and J by 0 bases, with 12 bases between them. CDR3 length: 14 amino acids. The CDR3 loop is CSASAKDSSYEQYF. The CDR3 DNA reads as TGCAGTGCTAGCGCCAAGGACAGCTCCTACGAGCAGTACTTC.

The chain has TRBV19 and TRBJ1-5; TRBD1 might be the D (5 bases). The CDR3 covers 14 residues. With 4 bases removed from V and 5 bases from J, the gap between germline ends came to 12 bases. CDR1 LNHDA and CDR2 SQIVND come from the germline V gene (reference sequence). The CDR3 coding sequence is TGTGCCAGTAGTACCTCAGGGTTCGATCAGCCCCAGCATTTT. Translation gives CASSTSGFDQPQHF.

The rearrangement uses TRBV11-1 and TRBJ2-7; D call uncertain. The V end lost 6 bases, the J end lost 2 bases, and 20 bases lay between the germline ends. There are 16 residues in the CDR3. Germline CDR1 reads SGHAT; CDR2 reads FQDESV (reference sequence). For the CDR3, the DNA is TGTGCCAGCAGTCGTCTTAATGGGCCGTCCCCCTACGAGCAGTACTTC. Amino acids: CASSRLNGPSPYEQYF.

The chain is built from TRBV19 and TRBJ1-1; D is perhaps TRBD1 (5 bases). The germline gives CDR1 LNHDA, CDR2 SQIVND (reference sequence). This CDR3 spans 12 amino acids. With 5 bases removed from V and 9 bases from J, the gap between germline ends came to 13 bases. The CDR3: CASSPMRGQAFF. The CDR3 DNA reads as TGTGCCAGTAGTCCAATGAGGGGTCAAGCTTTCTTT.

This clonotype was detected once. This chain uses TRBV24-1 with TRBJ1-4, with D uncertain. This CDR3 comprises 14 residues. Germline-derived CDR1 and CDR2 are KGHDR and SFDVKD. V lost 6 bases to trimming and J lost 8 bases, with 15 bases between them. CDR3 nucleotides: TGTGCCACCAGTTTGGGTCAGATGGGGGAAAAACTGTTTTTT. Residues: CATSLGQMGEKLFF.

This clonotype has just one count. This chain uses TRBV24-1 with TRBJ1-2; 8 positions match TRBD1. Trimming took 4 bases from V and 4 from J; bases not matched to a gene: 4. The CDR3 loop spans 14 amino acids. Germline-derived CDR1 and CDR2 are KGHDR and SFDVKD. The DNA of the CDR3 is TGTGCCACCAGTGACAGGACAGGGAGCTATGGCTACACCTTC. It yields the protein CATSDRTGSYGYTF.

Only a few counts were recorded for this clonotype. This chain uses TRBV19 with TRBJ2-7; D gene uncertain. CDR1 is LNHDA and CDR2 is SQIVND in the germline V gene (reference sequence). The CDR3 has 11 residues. V was cut by 5 bases and J by 3 bases, with 5 bases left in between. CDR3 in amino acids: CASSSLYEQYF. DNA for the CDR3: TGTGCCAGTAGTTCCCTCTACGAGCAGTACTTC. Filled out from reference TRBV19 and TRBJ2-7, the complete variable domain reads DGGITQSPKYLFRKEGQNVTLSCEQNLNHDAMYWYRQDPGQGLRLIYYSQIVNDFQKGDIAEGYSVSREKKESFPLTVTSAQKNPTAFYLCASSSLYEQYFGPGTRLTVT.

The CDR3 bases are TGTGCCACCAGCAGAGGGGGACAGGGCGGGGCTGGGGCCAACGTCCTGACTTTC. The encoded protein is CATSRGGQGGAGANVLTF. The rearrangement joins TRBV15 to TRBJ2-6; TRBD1 aligns across 9 bases. Germline V CDR1 and CDR2: LNHNV, YYDKDF (reference sequence). J gave up 2 bases and V 1 base, and 6 bases lay outside the gene matches. The CDR3 covers 18 residues. Combining the CDR3 with reference TRBV15 and TRBJ2-6 gives the whole variable domain DAMVIQNPRYQVTQFGKPVTLSCSQTLNHNVMYWYQQKSSQAPKLLFHYYDKDFNNEADTPDNFQSRRPNTSFCFLDIRSPGLGDTAMYLCATSRGGQGGAGANVLTFGAGSRLTVL.